This entry concerns a single TCR beta chain. This clone's antigen is unknown. One base away there is no much larger clone; base qualities are not given. These data come from a study of T cell changes during pregnancy in multiple sclerosis (dated by TCRdb to between 2018 and 2021). A note on the overall study: The study examined how the T cell repertoire changed over the course of pregnancy in women with multiple sclerosis.

The germline V gene (reference sequence) specifies LNHDA as CDR1 and SQIVND as CDR2. Between the V and J ends, shortened by 6 bases and 0 bases respectively, the junction contains 9 bases. Including the terminal cysteine and phenylalanine, the CDR3 comprises 14 residues. Only the CDR3 DNA is retained, 42 bases long and in frame from the first base. Library preparation employed the immunoSEQ multiplex PCR assay. The table comes from immuneACCESS by way of TCRdb, which keeps in-frame sequences with V and J called. Part of the clones is missing from these tables; in studies checked, under half for an unresolved V gene and the rest for unknown reasons. The sample table holds 50,000 to 65,000 clones, of which 88% were seen once. The top ten clonotypes cover 1.5% to 2% of the sample.

The receptor was derived from a female donor with multiple sclerosis, enrolled in a pregnancy study. The specimen was peripheral blood, collected in the first trimester of pregnancy. The rearrangement combines TRBV19 with TRBJ2-1; no D gene call is confident. The CDR3 region: CASSSLSSYNEQFF. At the DNA level, the sequence is TGTGCCAGTAGCTCACTAAGCTCCTACAATGAGCAGTTCTTC.